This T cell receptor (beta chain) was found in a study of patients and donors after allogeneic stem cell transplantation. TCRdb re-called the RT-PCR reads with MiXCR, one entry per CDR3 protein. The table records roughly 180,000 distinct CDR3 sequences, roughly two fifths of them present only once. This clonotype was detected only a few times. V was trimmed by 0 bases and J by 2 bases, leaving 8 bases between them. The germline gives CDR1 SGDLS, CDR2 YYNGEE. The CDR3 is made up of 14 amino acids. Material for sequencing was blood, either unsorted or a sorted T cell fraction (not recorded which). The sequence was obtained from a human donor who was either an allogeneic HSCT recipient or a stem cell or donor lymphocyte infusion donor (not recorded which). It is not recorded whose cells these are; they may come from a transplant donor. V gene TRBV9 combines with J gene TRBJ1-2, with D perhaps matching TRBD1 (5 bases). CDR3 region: CASSVGHRNYGYTF. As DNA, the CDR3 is TGTGCCAGCAGCGTAGGGCACAGGAACTATGGCTACACCTTC.